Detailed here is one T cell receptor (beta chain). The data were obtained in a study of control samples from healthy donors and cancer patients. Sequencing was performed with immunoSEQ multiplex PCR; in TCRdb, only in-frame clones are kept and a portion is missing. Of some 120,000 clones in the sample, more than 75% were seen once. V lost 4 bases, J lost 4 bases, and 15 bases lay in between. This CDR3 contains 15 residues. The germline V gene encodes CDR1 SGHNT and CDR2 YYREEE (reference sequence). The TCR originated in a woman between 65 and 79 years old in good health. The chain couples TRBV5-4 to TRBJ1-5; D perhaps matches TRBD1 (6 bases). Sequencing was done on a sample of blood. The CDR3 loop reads CASSQPGQRNQPQHF. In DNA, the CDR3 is TGTGCCAGCAGCCAACCGGGACAAAGAAATCAGCCCCAGCATTTT.